The entry that follows covers one T cell receptor beta chain sequence. Its antigen is still unknown. The CDR3 loop spans 11 amino acids. Germline-derived CDR1 and CDR2 are LGHNA and YNFKEQ. Trimming took off 8 bases at V and 5 bases at J, with 10 bases between the two ends. Method: immunoSEQ multiplex PCR; TCRdb's copy keeps in-frame clones and lacks some. The sample lists 50,000 to 65,000 clones, 80% to 95% seen once, with roughly 25% in the top ten. These data are taken from a study of OX40 agonist ivuxolimab in advanced cancers. Study conclusions and caveats: Expanded clones were, on average, more numerous among CD8+ T cells than CD4+.

Patients with a history of autoimmune disease or on systemic immunosuppression were excluded. This clonotype was sampled from an adult with an advanced solid tumor such as melanoma, head and neck, liver or kidney cancer. Source: CD4+ or CD8+ T cells sorted from blood, taken in a trial of the OX40 agonist ivuxolimab. The chain couples TRBV4-2 to TRBJ2-7, with a weak D call TRBD2 (6 bases). The CDR3 region has the DNA TGTGCCAGCCGAGGCGGGAACGAGCAGTACTTC. It encodes CASRGGNEQYF.